What follows describes a single T cell receptor beta chain. As yet, its antigen is unknown. Clones were read by immunoSEQ multiplex PCR, and TCRdb kept only the in-frame ones, dropping some. The sample consists of around 97,000 clones, 90% to 95% of them appearing once. V shed 4 bases and J 9 bases; nucleotides not matched to a gene: 11. This CDR3 is built from 15 residues. Germline CDR1 is SNHLY and CDR2 is FYNNEI. The data belong to a study of T cell responses to AZD1222 COVID-19 vaccine. Study-level results: The span of vaccine-associated CD4 TCRs extended across spike, with dominance at 160-218 and 743-854.

This TCR was sampled from an adult in good health. This specimen consisted of peripheral blood, obtained on day 0 of AZD1222 vaccination. The genes are TRBV2 and TRBJ2-1; 8 bases fit TRBD2. CDR3 sequence: CASSVVAGGLLEQFF. CDR3 DNA sequence: TGTGCCAGCAGTGTTGTGGCGGGAGGACTTCTTGAGCAGTTCTTC.